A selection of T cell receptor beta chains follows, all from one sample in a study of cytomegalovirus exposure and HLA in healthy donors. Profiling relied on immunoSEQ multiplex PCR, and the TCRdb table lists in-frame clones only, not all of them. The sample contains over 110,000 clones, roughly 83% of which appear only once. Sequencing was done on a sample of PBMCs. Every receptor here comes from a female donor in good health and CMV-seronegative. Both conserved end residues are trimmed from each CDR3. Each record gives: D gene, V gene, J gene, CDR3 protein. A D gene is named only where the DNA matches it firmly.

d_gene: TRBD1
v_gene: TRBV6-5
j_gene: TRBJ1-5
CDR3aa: ASRPGQRNQPQH

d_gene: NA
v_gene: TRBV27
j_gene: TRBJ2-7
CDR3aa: ASRGRTYEQY

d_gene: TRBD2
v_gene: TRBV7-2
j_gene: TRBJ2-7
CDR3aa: ASSLTSGSYEQY

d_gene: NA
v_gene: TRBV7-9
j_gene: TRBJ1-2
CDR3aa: ASSPNPRGYT

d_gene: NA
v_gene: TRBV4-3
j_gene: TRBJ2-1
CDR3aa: ASSPHPLSDYYNEQF

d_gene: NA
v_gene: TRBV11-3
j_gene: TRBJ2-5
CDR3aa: ASSLQGGETQY

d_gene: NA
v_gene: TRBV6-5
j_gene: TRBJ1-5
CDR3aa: ASFSPGSNQPQH

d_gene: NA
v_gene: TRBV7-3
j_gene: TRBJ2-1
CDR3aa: ASSLTLGSSYNEQF

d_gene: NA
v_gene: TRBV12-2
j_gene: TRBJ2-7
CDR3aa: ASRPRTGGLYEQY

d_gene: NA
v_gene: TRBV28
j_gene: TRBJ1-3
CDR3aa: ASSLLYGGSGNTIY

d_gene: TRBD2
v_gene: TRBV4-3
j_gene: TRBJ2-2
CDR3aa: ASSQRTSGLTGELF

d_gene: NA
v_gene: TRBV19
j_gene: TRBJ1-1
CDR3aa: ASSIAQGETEAF

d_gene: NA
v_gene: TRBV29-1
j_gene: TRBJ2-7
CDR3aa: SVASSVMGEQY

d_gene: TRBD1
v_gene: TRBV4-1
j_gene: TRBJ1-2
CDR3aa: ASSHRTGNGYT

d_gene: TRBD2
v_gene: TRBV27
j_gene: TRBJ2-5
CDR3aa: ASSSILAGGRETQY

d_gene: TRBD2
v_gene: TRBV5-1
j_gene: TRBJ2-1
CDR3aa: ASSPLRLAPHTEYNEQF

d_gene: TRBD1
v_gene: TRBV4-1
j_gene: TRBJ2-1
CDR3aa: ASSHTGTGINEQF

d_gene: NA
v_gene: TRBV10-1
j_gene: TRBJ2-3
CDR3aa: ASSTLLGDTQY

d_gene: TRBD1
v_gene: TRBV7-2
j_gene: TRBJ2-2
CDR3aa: ASRGQGGTGELF

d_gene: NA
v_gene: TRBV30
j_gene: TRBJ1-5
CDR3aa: AWSPTRYSNQPQH

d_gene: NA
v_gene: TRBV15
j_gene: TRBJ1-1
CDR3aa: ATNLEGSTEAF

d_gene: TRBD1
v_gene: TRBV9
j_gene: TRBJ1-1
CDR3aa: ASSVGGDRGRNTEAF

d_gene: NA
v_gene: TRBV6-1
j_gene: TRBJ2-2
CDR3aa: ASSDTGELF

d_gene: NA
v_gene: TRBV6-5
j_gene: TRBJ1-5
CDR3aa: ASSRTGNQPQH

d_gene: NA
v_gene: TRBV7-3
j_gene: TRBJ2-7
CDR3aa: ASSLMGGAYEQY